The 18 T cell receptor beta chains presented below share a single source sample, sequenced in a study of CD8+CD57+ T cells in acquired aplastic anemia. Template material for TCR beta VDJ and CDR3 profiling consisted of genomic DNA. Using its own MiXCR run on the reads, TCRdb lists one record per CDR3 protein. The sample shows about 190,000 distinct CDR3 sequences, approximately 48% of them seen only once. An expansion of CD8+CD57+ cells by flow cytometry had been shown in patients chosen for sequencing. Input material: sorted CD4+, CD8+, or CD8+CD57+ T cells (not recorded which) from PBMCs. These receptors were taken from a human donor with aplastic anemia.

The V gene is TRBV4-1, the J gene TRBJ2-7, with 7 bases matching TRBD2. This CDR3 has 13 amino acids. V gave up 2 bases and J gave up 5 bases; unmatched junction bases: 3. CDR1 and CDR2 from the germline V gene are MGHRA and YSYEKL. The CDR3 DNA reads as TGCGCCAGCAGCCAATGGCTAGCGGACGAGCAGTACTTC. Protein: CASSQWLADEQYF.

This chain connects TRBV20-1 to TRBJ2-5; possibly TRBD1 or TRBD2 for D (5 bases each). Germline V CDR1 and CDR2: DFQATT, SNEGSKA (reference sequence). V lost 2 bases, J lost 1 base, and 8 bases lay in between. This CDR3 has 13 amino acids. The CDR3 region has the DNA TGCAGTGCTAGACGGGACGGCCAAGAGACCCAGTACTTC. It translates to CSARRDGQETQYF.

This clonotype was detected ten times or more. This rearrangement joins TRBV11-2 to TRBJ2-2; possibly TRBD1 or TRBD2 for D (5 bases each). V lost 5 bases to trimming and J lost 3 bases, with 16 bases between them. The germline CDR1 and CDR2 sequences are SGHAT and FQNNGV. This CDR3 contains 16 residues. The CDR3 sequence: CASSVGPFKDTGELFF. Here the CDR3 DNA reads TGTGCCAGCAGCGTGGGACCCTTTAAGGACACCGGGGAGCTGTTTTTT.

This CDR3 is CATSETAAVGAFF. The CDR3 DNA reads TGTGCCACCTCTGAGACGGCCGCGGTAGGGGCTTTCTTT. The chain couples TRBV15 to TRBJ1-1; D uncertain. Germline assignment: CDR1 LNHNV and CDR2 YYDKDF (reference sequence). The CDR3 is 13 residues long. The V and J ends lost 8 bases and 11 bases respectively, with 21 bases between them.

The chain uses TRBV10-3 and TRBJ1-5; D remains unclear. This CDR3 is built from 14 residues. Germline V gene lookup returns CDR1 ENHRY and CDR2 SYGVKD. V lost 3 bases to trimming and J lost 6 bases, with 12 bases between them. CDR3: CAISDTRSGQPQHF. The CDR3, as DNA: TGTGCCATCAGTGACACTAGATCGGGTCAGCCCCAGCATTTT.

In its sample, this clonotype was seen many times. The V gene is TRBV12-3 or TRBV12-4, the J gene TRBJ1-4; 7 bases are shared with TRBD1. Unmatched junction bases numbered 8, after V lost 6 bases and J lost 7 bases. This CDR3 has 14 residues. CDR3 protein: CASSPRQGGEKLFF. DNA of the CDR3: TGTGCCAGCAGCCCCCGACAGGGCGGTGAAAAACTGTTTTTT.

This sequence joins TRBV5-1 and TRBJ2-5; D is perhaps TRBD2 (7 bases). CDR1 SGHRS and CDR2 YFSETQ come from the germline V gene. Between the trimmed V and J ends, which lost 0 bases and 9 bases, there was a span of 18 bases. The CDR3 covers 15 residues. The CDR3 region is CASSLDPGGPGAQYF. DNA for the CDR3: TGCGCCAGCAGCTTGGACCCGGGGGGCCCAGGAGCCCAGTACTTC.

The genes are TRBV19 and TRBJ2-7; D perhaps matches TRBD1 (6 bases). Germline V lookup: CDR1 LNHDA, CDR2 SQIVND (reference sequence). The CDR3 length is 13 residues. Trimming removed 8 bases from V and 5 bases from J, with 16 bases in between. The CDR3 sequence is CASSRAGVHEQYF. CDR3 in DNA: TGTGCCAGTTCAAGGGCAGGGGTCCACGAGCAGTACTTC.

This clonotype was recorded a few times. The V and J genes are TRBV7-9 and TRBJ2-5, with 9 bases that match TRBD2. Unmatched junction bases numbered 4, after V lost 2 bases and J lost 0 bases. The length of the CDR3 is 16 residues. The V gene's germline CDR1 is SEHNR and CDR2 FQNEAQ (reference sequence). The CDR3 DNA is TGTGCCAGCAGCTTACAGACTAGCGGATACCAAGAGACCCAGTACTTC. Amino acids: CASSLQTSGYQETQYF.

This clonotype was detected ten times or more. Here the CDR3 reads CASSANLQGSSSPLHF. The CDR3 nucleotides read TGTGCCAGCAGCGCTAATCTACAGGGAAGTAGTTCACCCCTCCACTTT. The rearrangement links TRBV9 to TRBJ1-6; D is perhaps TRBD1 (6 bases). The germline CDR1 and CDR2 sequences are SGDLS and YYNGEE. The CDR3 consists of 16 residues. The V and J ends lost 3 bases and 9 bases respectively, with 19 bases between them.

This clonotype occurred a few times. This chain uses TRBV2 with TRBJ1-1, with 7 nucleotides matching TRBD1. Per germline, CDR1 SNHLY and CDR2 FYNNEI. There are 14 residues in the CDR3. The trim removed 5 bases at V and 1 base at J, leaving 4 bases unmatched. The CDR3 DNA sequence: TGTGCCAGCAGTACCGGGACAGAGAACACTGAAGCTTTCTTT. Its translation is CASSTGTENTEAFF.

Ten or more counts support this clonotype. Compared with germline, one end of the junction differs, possibly owing to a read error. V gene TRBV7-7 combines with J gene TRBJ1-2; 7 nucleotides agree with TRBD1. CDR1 and CDR2 from the germline V gene are SSHAT and FNYEAQ (reference sequence). This CDR3 is built from 14 residues. CDR3 DNA sequence: TGTGCTAGCAGCTCATTGGGACAGATGTATGGCTACACCTTC. This sequence encodes CASSSLGQMYGYTF.

The rearrangement uses TRBV9 and TRBJ1-1, with a tentative D call TRBD1 (5 bases). With 0 bases removed from V and 1 base from J, the gap between germline ends came to 10 bases. CDR3 length: 15 residues. Germline CDR1 is SGDLS and CDR2 is YYNGEE. The CDR3 loop reads CASSVAGTENTEAFF. Written as DNA, the CDR3 is TGTGCCAGCAGCGTAGCTGGGACCGAGAACACTGAAGCTTTCTTT.

A single count supports this clonotype. Since a much larger clone is just one base distant, this may be a read error. This rearrangement joins TRBV5-1 to TRBJ2-5; D unresolved. From germline, CDR1 is SGHRS and CDR2 YFSETQ. The length of the CDR3 is 14 residues. The CDR3 reads CASSLTRLQEAQYF. The DNA of the CDR3 is TGCGCCAGCAGCTTGACACGGCTCCAAGAGGCCCAGTACTTC.

The chain links TRBV20-1 to TRBJ2-7; no firm D call. Germline values: CDR1 DFQATT, CDR2 SNEGSKA (reference sequence). The CDR3 loop spans 11 amino acids. The CDR3: CAGQRLYEQYF. CDR3 bases: TGCGCCGGGCAGCGCCTCTACGAGCAGTACTTC.

This clonotype was detected ten times or more. This sequence joins TRBV5-1 and TRBJ2-2; 7 bases line up with TRBD2. The V gene's germline CDR1 is SGHRS and CDR2 YFSETQ. V shed 4 bases, J shed 4 bases, and the junction held 7 bases outside the gene matches. The CDR3 is made up of 15 amino acids. The CDR3: CASSRTSDPTGELFF. CDR3 DNA: TGCGCCAGCAGCCGTACTAGCGACCCCACCGGGGAGCTGTTTTTT.

J is TRBJ1-6 and V is TRBV7-9, with D maybe TRBD1 (6 bases). The CDR3 runs to 14 residues. In germline, CDR1 is SEHNR, CDR2 FQNEAQ (reference sequence). The V gene lost 6 bases and the J gene lost 8 bases, with 14 bases spanning the gap. The CDR3 nucleotides are TGTGCCAGCAGGGGGGCCCCGTCCTATTCACCCCTCCACTTT. Translating gives CASRGAPSYSPLHF.

This clonotype was seen repeatedly, ten times or more. Here the CDR3 reads CASSLTGQGNGYTF. DNA for the CDR3: TGTGCCAGCAGCTTAACGGGACAGGGGAATGGCTACACCTTC. The chain uses TRBV7-3 and TRBJ1-2; 10 bases are a match to TRBD1. The ends lost 0 bases at V and 6 bases at J; junction bases unmatched: 1. Germline V CDR1 and CDR2: SGHTA, FQGTGA. The length of the CDR3 is 14 residues. The whole variable domain, remainder taken from reference TRBV7-3 and TRBJ1-2, is GAGVSQTPSNKVTEKGKYVELRCDPISGHTALYWYRQSLGQGPEFLIYFQGTGAADDSGLPNDRFFAVRPEGSVSTLKIQRTERGDSAVYLCASSLTGQGNGYTFGSGTRLTVV.